A single sample is the source of the 21 T cell receptor beta chains below, sequenced in a study of identifying expanded T cells in peripheral blood (dated by TCRdb to the late 2010s). Receptor amplification or capture employed the immunoSEQ multiplex PCR assay. In TCRdb, the immuneACCESS table is reduced to in-frame sequences with V and J assigned. These tables do not hold every clone; where another copy was compared, an unresolved V gene accounts for under half, and the others remain unexplained. The sample yields roughly 92,000 clones; around nine tenths were counted once. Around 19% of the sample is taken by the ten largest. The source material was blood. The receptors were sampled from a person between 18 and 75 years old in good health.

The chain links TRBV7-2 to TRBJ1-2, with TRBD1 matching 11 bases. The CDR3 covers 16 residues. CDR1 and CDR2 (germline): SGHTA, FQGNSA. With V trimmed by 5 bases and J by 7 bases, 12 bases remained unmatched. The CDR3 nucleotides are TGTGCCAGCAGCACCCGACCGGGACAGGGGGACGGTGGCTACACCTTC. Protein sequence: CASSTRPGQGDGGYTF.

This clone was counted once. The rearrangement links TRBV2 to TRBJ2-1; possibly TRBD2 for D (6 bases). Germline lookup yields CDR1 SNHLY and CDR2 FYNNEI. This CDR3 spans 12 amino acids. Deletions cut 7 bases from V and 6 bases from J, with 10 bases between. The chain's CDR3 is CASKGGINEQFF. CDR3 sequence (DNA): TGTGCCAGCAAAGGAGGGATCAATGAGCAGTTCTTC.

This clone appeared a single time. The rearrangement links TRBV14 to TRBJ1-1; D not resolved. The V gene's germline CDR1 is SGHDN and CDR2 FVKESK. V dropped 0 bases and J dropped 0 bases, with 2 bases sitting between them. The CDR3 contains 13 residues. The CDR3 protein is CASSQDLNTEAFF. CDR3 nucleotides: TGTGCCAGCAGCCAAGATCTGAACACTGAAGCTTTCTTT.

The chain has TRBV19 and TRBJ2-1; D is undetermined. V was pared by 5 bases and J by 3 bases, with 5 bases between. Germline V gene lookup returns CDR1 LNHDA and CDR2 SQIVND (reference sequence). The CDR3 length is 12 residues. The CDR3 bases are TGTGCCAGTAGTTCATACTACAATGAGCAGTTCTTC. It is translated as CASSSYYNEQFF.

The J gene is TRBJ1-1, the V gene TRBV5-6; D is uncertain. Germline-derived CDR1 and CDR2 are SGHDT and YYEEEE. The CDR3 extends over 14 amino acids. Trimming stripped 4 bases from V and 2 bases from J, with 12 bases between. The CDR3 sequence is CASSPTAINTEAFF. The CDR3 bases are TGTGCCAGCAGCCCCACCGCGATTAACACTGAAGCTTTCTTT.

The chain has TRBV5-1 and TRBJ2-7, with 7 bases aligning to TRBD1. The CDR3 is made up of 15 amino acids. J gave up 2 bases and V 0 bases, and 5 bases lay outside the gene matches. Germline CDR1 reads SGHRS; CDR2 reads YFSETQ. This chain's CDR3 is CASSLEQGPAYEQYF. CDR3 coding DNA: TGCGCCAGCAGCTTGGAACAGGGGCCTGCCTACGAGCAGTACTTC.

V usage is TRBV29-1 and J usage is TRBJ2-7, with D hard to call. Germline CDR1 reads SQVTM; CDR2 reads ANQGSEA. The CDR3 runs to 11 residues. The V end lost 3 bases, the J end lost 7 bases, and 10 bases lay between the germline ends. This CDR3 is CSVDYLGEQYF. DNA of the CDR3: TGCAGCGTTGATTATCTGGGGGAGCAGTACTTC.

V usage is TRBV7-9 and J usage is TRBJ2-3, with unresolved D. The CDR3 runs to 14 residues. V shed 5 bases and J shed 4 bases, with 13 bases lying between them. Germline CDR1 SEHNR, CDR2 FQNEAQ (reference sequence). The CDR3 DNA follows: TGTGCCAGCAGCCCTACCCAGGAGTCAGATACGCAGTATTTT. This encodes CASSPTQESDTQYF.

J is TRBJ2-1 and V is TRBV7-9; D is possibly TRBD1 (5 bases). V was pared by 1 base and J by 7 bases, with 8 bases between. The CDR3 consists of 13 residues. The germline V gene has CDR1 SEHNR and CDR2 FQNEAQ (reference sequence). Here the CDR3 reads CASSLEGPNEQFF. The CDR3 DNA is TGTGCCAGCAGCTTAGAGGGGCCGAATGAGCAGTTCTTC.

This clone occurred once. The chain employs TRBV7-2 and TRBJ2-1; TRBD2 matches at 7 bases. J lost 3 bases, V lost 1 base, and 3 bases had no gene match. This CDR3 spans 15 amino acids. Germline values: CDR1 SGHTA, CDR2 FQGNSA. CDR3 sequence (DNA): TGTGCCAGCAGCTTAGGAAGCGGGGACTACAATGAGCAGTTCTTC. It translates to CASSLGSGDYNEQFF.

This rearrangement joins TRBV19 to TRBJ2-1; TRBD1 agrees at 9 bases. This CDR3 contains 15 residues. Germline V gives CDR1 LNHDA, CDR2 SQIVND (reference sequence). With V trimmed by 4 bases and J by 6 bases, 7 bases remained unmatched. The CDR3 DNA sequence: TGTGCCAGTAGTACCCGGACAGGGGTTGGCAATGAGCAGTTCTTC. It specifies CASSTRTGVGNEQFF.

The V call is TRBV5-1, the J call TRBJ1-2, with D tentatively TRBD1 (6 bases). The germline V and J ends were trimmed by 2 bases and 5 bases, with 19 bases remaining between them. CDR3 length equals 16 residues. The germline CDR1 and CDR2 sequences are SGHRS and YFSETQ. The CDR3 reads CASSLQGGTGVYGYTF. CDR3 DNA sequence: TGCGCCAGCAGCTTACAGGGAGGGACGGGAGTTTATGGCTACACCTTC.

The chain recombines TRBV6-5 with TRBJ2-1; possible D gene TRBD2, 5 bases. The CDR3 consists of 15 residues. Germline CDR1 and CDR2: MNHEY and SVGAGI. The V gene lost 6 bases and the J gene lost 0 bases, with 12 bases spanning the gap. CDR3 sequence: CASSRTRSSYNEQFF. The DNA of the CDR3 is TGTGCCAGCAGCCGAACTAGGAGCTCCTACAATGAGCAGTTCTTC.

The chain recombines TRBV5-4 with TRBJ1-2, with 9 bases aligning to TRBD1. Germline lookup yields CDR1 SGHNT and CDR2 YYREEE (reference sequence). The CDR3 covers 17 residues. V lost 3 bases and J lost 6; bases outside the gene matches: 15. CDR3 sequence: CASSSTPGTGRFHGYTF. Written as DNA, the CDR3 is TGTGCCAGCAGCTCCACTCCAGGGACAGGGAGGTTCCATGGCTACACCTTC. The whole variable domain, filled in from reference TRBV5-4 and TRBJ1-2, reads ETGVTQSPTHLIKTRGQQVTLRCSSQSGHNTVSWYQQALGQGPQFIFQYYREEENGRGNFPPRFSGLQFPNYSSELNVNALELDDSALYLCASSSTPGTGRFHGYTFGSGTRLTVV.

CDR3 loop: CSVETYNEQFF. CDR3 nucleotide sequence: TGCAGCGTGGAAACATACAATGAGCAGTTCTTC. This sequence joins TRBV29-1 and TRBJ2-1; the D is unclear. This CDR3 is 11 amino acids long. The germline V gene encodes CDR1 SQVTM and CDR2 ANQGSEA. Trimming stripped 6 bases from V and 4 bases from J, with 7 bases between.

The chain links TRBV18 to TRBJ1-2; no reliable D call. Germline V gives CDR1 KGHSH, CDR2 LQKENI. V lost 3 bases and J 4 bases, leaving 15 bases between the germline ends. This CDR3 has 15 amino acids. Here the CDR3 DNA reads TGTGCCAGCTCACCGACGTCCCTCTCATTCTATGGCTACACCTTC. Protein sequence: CASSPTSLSFYGYTF.

In its sample, this clone was seen many times. This chain connects TRBV30 to TRBJ1-5; TRBD1 might be the D (6 bases). Per the germline V gene, CDR1 is GTSNPN and CDR2 is SVGIG (reference sequence). This CDR3 has 14 residues. The ends were cut back, 4 bases at V and 3 bases at J, with 13 bases in the middle. This chain's CDR3 is CAWTKGGVNQPQHF. DNA of the CDR3: TGTGCCTGGACCAAGGGGGGGGTCAATCAGCCCCAGCATTTT.

This chain connects TRBV10-2 to TRBJ2-6; unclear D gene. With 8 bases removed from V and 0 bases from J, the gap between germline ends came to 8 bases. The CDR3 length is 14 residues. Germline CDR1 is WSHSY and CDR2 is SAAADI. CDR3 sequence (DNA): TGCGCCAGCCGGGCCTTCTCTGGGGCCAACGTCCTGACTTTC. Translating gives CASRAFSGANVLTF.

The chain joins TRBV30 to TRBJ1-4, with D possibly TRBD1 on 6 matching bases. Germline CDR1 GTSNPN, CDR2 SVGIG (reference sequence). Deletions cut 6 bases from V and 8 bases from J, with 16 bases between. The CDR3 runs to 13 residues. CDR3 sequence reads: CACDRTRGEKLFF. The CDR3 bases are TGTGCCTGCGATCGGACAAGGGGGGAAAAACTGTTTTTT.

CDR3 sequence: CASSVGQGAGTEAFF. The DNA of the CDR3 is TGTGCCAGCAGCGTAGGACAGGGGGCGGGAACTGAAGCTTTCTTT. V and J are TRBV9 and TRBJ1-1; 10 nucleotides agree with TRBD1. Germline V gives CDR1 SGDLS, CDR2 YYNGEE. The V and J ends lost 0 bases and 5 bases, in that order; junction bases with no gene match: 4. The CDR3 totals 15 residues.

The chain joins TRBV6-5 to TRBJ2-2; possibly TRBD2 for D (6 bases). The CDR3 spans 15 residues. Trimming shortened V by 8 bases and J by 4 bases, and 17 bases separated the two germline ends. Germline CDR1 MNHEY, CDR2 SVGAGI. The CDR3 spells CASQWRERGTGELFF. For the CDR3, the DNA is TGTGCCAGCCAATGGAGGGAGCGCGGCACCGGGGAGCTGTTTTTT.